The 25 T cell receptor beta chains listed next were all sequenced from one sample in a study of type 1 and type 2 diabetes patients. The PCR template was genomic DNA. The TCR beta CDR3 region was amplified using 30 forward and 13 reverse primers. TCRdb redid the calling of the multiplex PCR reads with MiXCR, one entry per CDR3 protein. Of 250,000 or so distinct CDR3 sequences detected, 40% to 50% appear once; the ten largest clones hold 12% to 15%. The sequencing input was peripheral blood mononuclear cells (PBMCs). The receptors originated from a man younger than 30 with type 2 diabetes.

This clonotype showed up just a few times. The CDR3 coding sequence is TGTGCCAGCAGTTACACAGCTAGCGGGAGCGCGGACGAGCAGTACTTC. This sequence encodes CASSYTASGSADEQYF. The genes are TRBV6-5 and TRBJ2-7; 10 nucleotides match TRBD2. Germline loops: CDR1 MNHEY, CDR2 SVGAGI. J lost 5 bases, V lost 2 bases, and 9 bases had no gene match. The CDR3 covers 16 residues.

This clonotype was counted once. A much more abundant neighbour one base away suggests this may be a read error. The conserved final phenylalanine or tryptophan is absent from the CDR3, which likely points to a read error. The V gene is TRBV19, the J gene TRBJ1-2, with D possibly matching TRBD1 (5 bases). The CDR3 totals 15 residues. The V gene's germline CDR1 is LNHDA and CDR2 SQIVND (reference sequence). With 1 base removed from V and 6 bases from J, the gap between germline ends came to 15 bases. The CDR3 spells CASSIGNRLGDGYTS. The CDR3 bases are TGTGCCAGTAGTATAGGGAACAGGCTGGGCGATGGCTACACCTCC.

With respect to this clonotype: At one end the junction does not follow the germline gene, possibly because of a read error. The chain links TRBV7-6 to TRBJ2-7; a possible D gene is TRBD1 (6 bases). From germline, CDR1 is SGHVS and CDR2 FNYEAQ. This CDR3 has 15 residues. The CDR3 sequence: CASSLLRQVSYEQYF. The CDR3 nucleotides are TGCGCCAGCAGCCTCCTGAGACAGGTCTCCTACGAGCAGTACTTC.

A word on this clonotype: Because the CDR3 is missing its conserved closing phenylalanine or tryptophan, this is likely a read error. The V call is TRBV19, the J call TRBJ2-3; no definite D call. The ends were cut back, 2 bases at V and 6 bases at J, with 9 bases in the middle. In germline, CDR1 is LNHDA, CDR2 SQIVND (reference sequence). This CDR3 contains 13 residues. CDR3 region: CASSIRVRDTQYS. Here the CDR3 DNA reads TGTGCCAGTAGTATACGGGTTCGGGATACGCAGTATTCT.

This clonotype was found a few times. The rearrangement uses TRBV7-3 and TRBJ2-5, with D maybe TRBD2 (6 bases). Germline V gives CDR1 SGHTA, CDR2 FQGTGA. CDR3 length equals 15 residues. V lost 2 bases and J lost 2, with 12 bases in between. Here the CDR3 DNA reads TGTGCCAGCAGCTTAGCCGGGGGTGTACAAGAGACCCAGTACTTC. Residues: CASSLAGGVQETQYF.

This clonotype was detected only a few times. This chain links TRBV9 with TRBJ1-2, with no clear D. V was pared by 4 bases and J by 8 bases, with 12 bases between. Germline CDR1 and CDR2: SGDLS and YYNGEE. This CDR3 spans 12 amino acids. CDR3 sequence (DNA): TGTGCCAGCAGCCAAGAGAGGACGGGCTACACCTTC. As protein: CASSQERTGYTF. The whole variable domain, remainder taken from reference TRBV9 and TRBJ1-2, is DSGVTQTPKHLITATGQRVTLRCSPRSGDLSVYWYQQSLDQGLQFLIQYYNGEERAKGNILERFSAQQFPDLHSELNLSSLELGDSALYFCASSQERTGYTFGSGTRLTVV.

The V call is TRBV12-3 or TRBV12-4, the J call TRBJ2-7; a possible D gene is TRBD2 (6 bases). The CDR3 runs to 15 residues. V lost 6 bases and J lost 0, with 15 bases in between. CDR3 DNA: TGTGCCAGCAGGTGGGAGGATAGGGGCTCCTACGAGCAGTACTTC. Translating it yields CASRWEDRGSYEQYF.

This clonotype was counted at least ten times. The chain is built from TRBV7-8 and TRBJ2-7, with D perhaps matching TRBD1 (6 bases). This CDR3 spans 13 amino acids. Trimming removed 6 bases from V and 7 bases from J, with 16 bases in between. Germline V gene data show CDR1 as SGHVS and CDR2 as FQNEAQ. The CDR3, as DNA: TGTGCCAGCAGTTTCAGGGGTGATGGAGAGCAGTACTTC. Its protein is CASSFRGDGEQYF.

CDR3 in DNA: TGTGCCAGCAGCCAAGAGGGAAGAAATCAGCCCCAGCATTTT. Its translation: CASSQEGRNQPQHF. The V gene is TRBV14, the J gene TRBJ1-5; D gene uncertain. Germline CDR1 is SGHDN and CDR2 is FVKESK. V shed 0 bases and J shed 4 bases, with 7 bases lying between them. CDR3 length equals 14 residues. Drawing the rest from reference TRBV14 and TRBJ1-5, the complete variable domain is EAGVTQFPSHSVIEKGQTVTLRCDPISGHDNLYWYRRVMGKEIKFLLHFVKESKQDESGMPNNRFLAERTGGTYSTLKVQPAELEDSGVYFCASSQEGRNQPQHFGDGTRLSIL.

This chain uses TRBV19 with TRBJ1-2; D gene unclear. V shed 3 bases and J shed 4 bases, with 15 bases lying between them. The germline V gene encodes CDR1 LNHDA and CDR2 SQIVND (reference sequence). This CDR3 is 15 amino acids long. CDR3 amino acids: CASSIAAGHFYGYTF. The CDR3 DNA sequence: TGTGCCAGTAGTATCGCGGCAGGTCACTTCTATGGCTACACCTTC.

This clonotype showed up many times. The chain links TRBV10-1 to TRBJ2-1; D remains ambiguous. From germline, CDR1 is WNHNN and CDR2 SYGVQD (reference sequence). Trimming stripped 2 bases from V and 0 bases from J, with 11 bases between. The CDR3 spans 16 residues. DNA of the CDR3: TGCGCCAGCAGTGAGGTCCGTCTCAGCTCCTACAATGAGCAGTTCTTC. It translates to CASSEVRLSSYNEQFF.

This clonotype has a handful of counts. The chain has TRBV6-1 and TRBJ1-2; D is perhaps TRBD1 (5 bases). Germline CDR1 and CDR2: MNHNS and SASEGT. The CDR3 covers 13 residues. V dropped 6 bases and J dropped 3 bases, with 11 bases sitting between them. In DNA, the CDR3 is TGTGCCAGCAGCCGAACAGGAGACTATGGCTACACCTTC. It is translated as CASSRTGDYGYTF.

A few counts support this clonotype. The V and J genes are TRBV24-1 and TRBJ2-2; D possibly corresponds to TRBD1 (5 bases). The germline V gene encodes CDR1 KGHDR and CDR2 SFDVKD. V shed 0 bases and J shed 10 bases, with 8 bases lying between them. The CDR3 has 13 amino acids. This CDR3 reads CATSDLRGEELFF. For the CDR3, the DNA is TGTGCCACCAGTGATTTGAGGGGTGAGGAGCTGTTTTTT.

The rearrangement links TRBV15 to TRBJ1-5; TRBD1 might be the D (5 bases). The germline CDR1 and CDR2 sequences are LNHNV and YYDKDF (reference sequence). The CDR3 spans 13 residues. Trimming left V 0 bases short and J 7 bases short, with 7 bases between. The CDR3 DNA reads TGTGCCACCAGCAGAGAGACAGTACAGCCCCAGCATTTT. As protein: CATSRETVQPQHF.

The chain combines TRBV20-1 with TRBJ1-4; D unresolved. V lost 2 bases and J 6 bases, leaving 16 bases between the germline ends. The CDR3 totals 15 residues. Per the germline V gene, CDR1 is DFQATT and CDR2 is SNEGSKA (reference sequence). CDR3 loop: CSARTPAIGYEKLFF. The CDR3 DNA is TGCAGTGCTAGAACACCGGCTATCGGGTATGAAAAACTGTTTTTT.

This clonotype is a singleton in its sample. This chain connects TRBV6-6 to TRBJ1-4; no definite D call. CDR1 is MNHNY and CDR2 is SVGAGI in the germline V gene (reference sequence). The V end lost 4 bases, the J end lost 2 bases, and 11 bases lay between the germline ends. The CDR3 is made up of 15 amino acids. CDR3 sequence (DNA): TGTGCCAGCAGTTTTGGGCAGTCTACTAATGAAAAACTGTTTTTT. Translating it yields CASSFGQSTNEKLFF.

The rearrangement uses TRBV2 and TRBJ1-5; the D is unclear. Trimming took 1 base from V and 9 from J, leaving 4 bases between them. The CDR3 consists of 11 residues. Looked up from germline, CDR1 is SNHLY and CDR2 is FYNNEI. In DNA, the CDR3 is TGTGCCAGCAGTGAAGAGGGGCCCCAGCATTTT. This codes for CASSEEGPQHF.

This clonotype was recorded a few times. The CDR3 loop is CASSLIAGEDIEQFF. The CDR3 region has the DNA TGCGCCAGCAGCTTGATAGCGGGAGAAGACATTGAGCAGTTCTTC. The chain joins TRBV5-1 to TRBJ2-1, with 9 positions matching TRBD2. The CDR3 runs 15 residues. The germline V gene encodes CDR1 SGHRS and CDR2 YFSETQ. Losses at the gene ends were 1 base for V and 9 bases for J; bases not matched to a gene: 8.

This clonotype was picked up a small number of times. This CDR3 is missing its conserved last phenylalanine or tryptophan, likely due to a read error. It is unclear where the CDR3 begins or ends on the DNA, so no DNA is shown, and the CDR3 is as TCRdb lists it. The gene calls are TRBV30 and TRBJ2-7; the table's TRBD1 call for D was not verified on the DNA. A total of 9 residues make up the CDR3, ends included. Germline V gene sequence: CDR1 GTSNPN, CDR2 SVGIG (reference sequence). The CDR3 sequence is CAWSQGQLL.

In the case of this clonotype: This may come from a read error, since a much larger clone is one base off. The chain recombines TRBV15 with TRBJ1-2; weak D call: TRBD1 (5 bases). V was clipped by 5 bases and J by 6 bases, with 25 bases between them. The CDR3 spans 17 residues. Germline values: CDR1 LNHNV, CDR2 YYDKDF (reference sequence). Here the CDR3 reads CATSLGPVQQSRDGYTF. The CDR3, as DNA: TGTGCCACCAGCTTGGGGCCGGTCCAACAGAGTCGGGATGGCTACACCTTC.

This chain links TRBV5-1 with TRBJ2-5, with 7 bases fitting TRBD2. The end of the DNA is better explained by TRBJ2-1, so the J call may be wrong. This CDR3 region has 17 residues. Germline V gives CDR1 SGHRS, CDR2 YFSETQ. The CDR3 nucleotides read TGCGCCAGCAGCTTGGCAGGATCTGCGGGAGAAAAGCATGAGCAGTTCTTC. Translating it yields CASSLAGSAGEKHEQFF.

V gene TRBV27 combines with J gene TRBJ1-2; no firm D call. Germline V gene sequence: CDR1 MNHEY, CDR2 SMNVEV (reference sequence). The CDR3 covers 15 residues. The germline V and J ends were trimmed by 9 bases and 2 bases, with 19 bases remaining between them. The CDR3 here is CASSPHSFINYGYTF. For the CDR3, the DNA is TGTGCCAGTTCACCTCATTCCTTTATAAACTATGGCTACACCTTC.

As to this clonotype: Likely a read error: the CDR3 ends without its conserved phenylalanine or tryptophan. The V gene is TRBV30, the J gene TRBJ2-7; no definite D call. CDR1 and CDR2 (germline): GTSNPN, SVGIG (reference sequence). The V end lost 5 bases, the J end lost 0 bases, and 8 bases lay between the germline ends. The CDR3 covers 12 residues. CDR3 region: CAWGGSSYEQYS. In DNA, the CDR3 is TGTGCCTGGGGCGGTAGCTCCTACGAGCAGTACTCC.

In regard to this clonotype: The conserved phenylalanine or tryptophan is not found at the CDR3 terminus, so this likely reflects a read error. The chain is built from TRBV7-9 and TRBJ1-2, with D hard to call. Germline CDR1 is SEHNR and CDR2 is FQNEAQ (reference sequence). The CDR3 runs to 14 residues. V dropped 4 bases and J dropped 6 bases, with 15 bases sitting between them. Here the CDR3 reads CASSSPGNLDGYTS. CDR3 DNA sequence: TGTGCCAGCAGCTCTCCGGGGAATCTAGATGGCTACACCTCC.

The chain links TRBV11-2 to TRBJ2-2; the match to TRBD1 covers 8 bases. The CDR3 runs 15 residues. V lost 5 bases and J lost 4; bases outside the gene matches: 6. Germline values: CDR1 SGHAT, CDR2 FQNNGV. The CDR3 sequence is CASSPQGVFTGELFF. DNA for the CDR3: TGTGCCAGCAGCCCACAGGGGGTGTTCACCGGGGAGCTGTTTTTT.